This TCR beta chain comes out of a study of T cells expressing NK-cell markers. TCRdb reprocessed the 5' RACE reads and stores each CDR3 protein as one record, lacking DNA. This sample contains approximately 420,000 distinct CDR3 sequences. Per germline, CDR1 SGHRS and CDR2 YFSETQ. The CDR3 runs to 18 residues. Sequencing was done on a sample of blood T cells: a sorted CD56 or NKG2C T cell subset, CD4+ or CD8+ T cells, or bulk PBMC T cells (not recorded which). The receptor's source is a woman aged 50 to 60 in good health. The V and J genes are TRBV5-1 and TRBJ2-2; there is no DNA to check the TCRdb D call of TRBD2. The CDR3 sequence: CASSRYLLADNPRGELFF.